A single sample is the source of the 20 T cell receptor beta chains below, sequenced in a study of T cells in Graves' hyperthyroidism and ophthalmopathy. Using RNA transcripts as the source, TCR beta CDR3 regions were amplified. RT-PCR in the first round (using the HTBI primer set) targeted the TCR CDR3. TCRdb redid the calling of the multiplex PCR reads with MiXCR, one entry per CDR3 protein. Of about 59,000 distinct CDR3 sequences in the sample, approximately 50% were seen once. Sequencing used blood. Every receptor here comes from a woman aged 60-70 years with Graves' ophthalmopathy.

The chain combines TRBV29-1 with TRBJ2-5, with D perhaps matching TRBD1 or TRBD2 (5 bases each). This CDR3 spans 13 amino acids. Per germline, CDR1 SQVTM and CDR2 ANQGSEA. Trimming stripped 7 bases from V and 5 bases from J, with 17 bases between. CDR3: CSAGLQEAETQYF. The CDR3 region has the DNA TGCAGCGCGGGGCTTCAGGAGGCTGAGACCCAGTACTTC.

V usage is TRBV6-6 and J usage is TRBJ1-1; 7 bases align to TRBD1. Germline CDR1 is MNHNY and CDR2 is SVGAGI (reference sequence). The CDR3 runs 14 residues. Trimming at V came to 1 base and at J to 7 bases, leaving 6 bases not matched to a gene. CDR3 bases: TGTGCCAGCAGTTACTTACAGGGGAAAGGTGAAGCTTTCTTT. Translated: CASSYLQGKGEAFF.

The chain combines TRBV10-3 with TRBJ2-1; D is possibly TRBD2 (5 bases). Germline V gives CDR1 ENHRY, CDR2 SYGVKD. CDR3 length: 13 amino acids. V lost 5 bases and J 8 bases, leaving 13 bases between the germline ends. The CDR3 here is CAISRNGNDEQFF. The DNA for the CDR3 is TGTGCCATCAGTCGGAACGGGAACGATGAGCAGTTCTTC.

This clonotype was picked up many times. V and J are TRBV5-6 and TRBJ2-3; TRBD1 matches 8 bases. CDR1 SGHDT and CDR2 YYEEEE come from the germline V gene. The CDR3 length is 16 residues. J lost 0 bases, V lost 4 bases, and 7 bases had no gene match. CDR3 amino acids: CASSQPGQASTDTQYF. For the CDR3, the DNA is TGTGCCAGCAGCCAACCGGGACAGGCAAGCACAGATACGCAGTATTTT.

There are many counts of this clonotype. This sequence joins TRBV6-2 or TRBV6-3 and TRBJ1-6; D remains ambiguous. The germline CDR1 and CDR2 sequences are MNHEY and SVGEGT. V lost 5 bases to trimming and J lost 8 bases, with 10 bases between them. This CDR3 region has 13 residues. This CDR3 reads CASSQGRDSPLHF. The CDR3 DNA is TGTGCCAGCAGTCAAGGGAGGGATTCACCCCTCCACTTT.

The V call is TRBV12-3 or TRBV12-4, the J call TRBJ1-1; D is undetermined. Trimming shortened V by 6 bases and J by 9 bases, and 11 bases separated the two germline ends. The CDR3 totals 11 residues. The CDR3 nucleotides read TGTGCCAGCAGGCGGACGGCAAAAGCTTTCTTT. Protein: CASRRTAKAFF.

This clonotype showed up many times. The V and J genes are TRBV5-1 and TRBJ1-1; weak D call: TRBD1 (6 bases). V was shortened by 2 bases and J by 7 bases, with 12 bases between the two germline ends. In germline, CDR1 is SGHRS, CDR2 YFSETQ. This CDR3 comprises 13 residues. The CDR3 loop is CASSFRGNDEAFF. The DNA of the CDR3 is TGCGCCAGCAGCTTCAGGGGAAATGATGAAGCTTTCTTT.

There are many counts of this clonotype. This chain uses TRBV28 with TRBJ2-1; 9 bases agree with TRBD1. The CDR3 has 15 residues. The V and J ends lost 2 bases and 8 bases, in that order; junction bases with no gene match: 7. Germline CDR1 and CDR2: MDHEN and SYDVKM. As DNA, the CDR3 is TGTGCCAGCAGTTTAGAGGGACAGGGCTCTCATGAGCAGTTCTTC. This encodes CASSLEGQGSHEQFF.

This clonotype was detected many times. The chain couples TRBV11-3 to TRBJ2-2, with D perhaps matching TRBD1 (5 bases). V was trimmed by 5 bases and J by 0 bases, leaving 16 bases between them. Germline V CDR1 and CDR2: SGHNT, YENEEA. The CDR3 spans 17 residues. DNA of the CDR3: TGTGCCAGCAGCCTCACACCACGACAGTCGAACACCGGGGAGCTGTTTTTT. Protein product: CASSLTPRQSNTGELFF.

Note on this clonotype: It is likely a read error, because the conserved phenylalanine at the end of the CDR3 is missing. The CDR3 loop reads CASSLLSGGAGNEQFV. The CDR3 bases are TGTGCCAGCAGCTTACTTAGCGGGGGGGCCGGGAATGAGCAGTTCGTT. The chain is built from TRBV7-3 and TRBJ2-1; 11 bases map to TRBD2. Germline CDR1 and CDR2: SGHTA and FQGTGA. CDR3 length equals 16 residues. Unmatched junction bases numbered 7, after V lost 2 bases and J lost 7 bases.

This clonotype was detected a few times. CDR3 in DNA: TGTGCCAGCGTGACAGGGAATGGTGATTCACCCCTCCACTTT. This encodes CASVTGNGDSPLHF. This rearrangement joins TRBV7-9 to TRBJ1-6; 7 positions agree with TRBD1. Trimming at V came to 8 bases and at J to 8 bases, leaving 9 bases not matched to a gene. The CDR3 length is 14 residues. Germline lookup yields CDR1 SEHNR and CDR2 FQNEAQ (reference sequence).

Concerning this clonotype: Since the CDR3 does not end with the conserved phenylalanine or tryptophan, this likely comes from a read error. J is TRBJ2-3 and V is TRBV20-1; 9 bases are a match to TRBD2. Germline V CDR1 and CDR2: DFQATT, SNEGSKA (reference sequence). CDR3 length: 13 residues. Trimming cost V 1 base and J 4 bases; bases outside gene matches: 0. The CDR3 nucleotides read TGCAGTGCTAGAGGACTAGCGGCAGATACGCAGTATCTT. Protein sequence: CSARGLAADTQYL.

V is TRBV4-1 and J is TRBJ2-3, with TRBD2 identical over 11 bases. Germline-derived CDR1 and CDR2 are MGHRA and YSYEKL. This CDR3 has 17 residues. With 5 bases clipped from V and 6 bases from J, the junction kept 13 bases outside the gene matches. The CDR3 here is CASSKALAGGGRDTQYF. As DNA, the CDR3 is TGCGCCAGCAGCAAGGCCCTAGCGGGAGGAGGTAGGGATACGCAGTATTTT.

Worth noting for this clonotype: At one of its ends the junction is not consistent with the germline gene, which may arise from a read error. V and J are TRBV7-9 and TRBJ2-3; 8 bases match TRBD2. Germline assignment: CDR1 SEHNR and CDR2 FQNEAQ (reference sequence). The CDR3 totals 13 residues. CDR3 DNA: TGTGCCAACAGCTTAGCGGGGCCGGATACGCAGTATTTT. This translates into CANSLAGPDTQYF.

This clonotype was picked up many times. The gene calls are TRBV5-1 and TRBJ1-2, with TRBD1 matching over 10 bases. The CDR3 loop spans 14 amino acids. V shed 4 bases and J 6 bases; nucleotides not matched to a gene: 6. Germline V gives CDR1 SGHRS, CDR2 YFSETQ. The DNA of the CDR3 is TGCGCCAGCAGCCCGGAGACAGGGGGCCATGGCTACACCTTC. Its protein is CASSPETGGHGYTF.

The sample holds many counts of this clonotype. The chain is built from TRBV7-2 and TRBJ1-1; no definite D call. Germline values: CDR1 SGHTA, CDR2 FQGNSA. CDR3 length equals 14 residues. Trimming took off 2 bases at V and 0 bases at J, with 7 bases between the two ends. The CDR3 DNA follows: TGTGCCAGCAGCTTAACGACCTTGAACACTGAAGCTTTCTTT. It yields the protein CASSLTTLNTEAFF.

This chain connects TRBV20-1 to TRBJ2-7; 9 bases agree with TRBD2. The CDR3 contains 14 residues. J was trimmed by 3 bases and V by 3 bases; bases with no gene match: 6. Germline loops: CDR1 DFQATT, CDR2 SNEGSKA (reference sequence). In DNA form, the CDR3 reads TGCAGTGCTAGTCCCAGCGGGAGGAACTACGAGCAGTACTTC. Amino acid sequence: CSASPSGRNYEQYF.

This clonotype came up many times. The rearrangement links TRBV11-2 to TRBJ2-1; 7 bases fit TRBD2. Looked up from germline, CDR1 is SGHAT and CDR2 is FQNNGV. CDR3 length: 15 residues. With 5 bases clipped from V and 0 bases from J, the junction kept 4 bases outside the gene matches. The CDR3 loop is CASSRGESSYNEQFF. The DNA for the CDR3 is TGTGCCAGCAGCCGGGGGGAGAGCTCCTACAATGAGCAGTTCTTC.

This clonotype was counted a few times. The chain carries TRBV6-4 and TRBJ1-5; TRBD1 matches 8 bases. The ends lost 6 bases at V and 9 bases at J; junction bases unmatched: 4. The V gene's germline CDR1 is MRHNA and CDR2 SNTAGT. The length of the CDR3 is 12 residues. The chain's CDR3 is CASRQGEWPQHF. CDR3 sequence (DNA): TGTGCCAGCAGACAGGGGGAGTGGCCCCAGCATTTT.

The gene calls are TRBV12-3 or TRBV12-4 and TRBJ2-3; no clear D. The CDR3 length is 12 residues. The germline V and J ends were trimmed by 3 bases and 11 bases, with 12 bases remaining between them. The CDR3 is CASSFVYNEQYF. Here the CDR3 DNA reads TGTGCCAGCAGTTTTGTCTACAATGAGCAGTATTTT.